Below are 17 T cell receptor beta chains sequenced from a single sample in a study of T cell responses to AZD1222 COVID-19 vaccine. TCRdb keeps only in-frame clones here, not all; method: immunoSEQ multiplex PCR. The sample lists approximately 120,000 clones, about 85% occurring once. The sample in question was peripheral blood, obtained on day 0 of AZD1222 vaccination. The receptors were sampled from an adult in good health.

The chain combines TRBV9 with TRBJ1-2; 7 positions agree with TRBD1. CDR3 length: 12 residues. CDR1 is SGDLS and CDR2 is YYNGEE in the germline V gene. V lost 3 bases, J lost 4 bases, and 0 bases stayed unmatched. The CDR3 here is CASSDRGYGYTF. CDR3 bases: TGTGCCAGCAGCGACAGGGGCTATGGCTACACCTTC. Combining the CDR3 with reference TRBV9 and TRBJ1-2 gives the whole variable domain DSGVTQTPKHLITATGQRVTLRCSPRSGDLSVYWYQQSLDQGLQFLIQYYNGEERAKGNILERFSAQQFPDLHSELNLSSLELGDSALYFCASSDRGYGYTFGSGTRLTVV.

This chain connects TRBV10-3 to TRBJ1-2, with 9 nucleotides matching TRBD1. V shed 6 bases, J shed 2 bases, and the junction held 13 bases outside the gene matches. Germline assignment: CDR1 ENHRY and CDR2 SYGVKD. The CDR3 sequence is 17 residues long. DNA for the CDR3: TGTGCCATCAGGAATGCCGGGACAGGGTTAATCAACTATGGCTACACCTTC. It translates to CAIRNAGTGLINYGYTF.

The chain combines TRBV11-2 with TRBJ1-2, with TRBD1 matching over 10 bases. This CDR3 spans 16 amino acids. Unmatched junction bases numbered 4, after V lost 3 bases and J lost 0 bases. In germline, CDR1 is SGHAT, CDR2 FQNNGV. The CDR3 bases are TGTGCCAGCAGCTTCGACAGGGGGCAAGCTAACTATGGCTACACCTTC. Protein: CASSFDRGQANYGYTF.

The chain employs TRBV3-1 (or the pseudogene TRBV3-2) and TRBJ2-6; no clear D. Germline V gene lookup returns CDR1 LGHDT and CDR2 YNNKEL (reference sequence). Trimming stripped 3 bases from V and 2 bases from J, with 2 bases between. The CDR3 extends over 13 amino acids. CDR3: CASSHAGANVLTF. For the CDR3, the DNA is TGTGCCAGCAGCCACGCTGGGGCCAACGTCCTGACTTTC.

The V call is TRBV12-3 or TRBV12-4, the J call TRBJ1-1, with no clear D. CDR3 length: 13 amino acids. V gave up 6 bases and J gave up 6 bases, with 14 bases separating them. CDR3: CASSPPTPSEAFF. The CDR3 DNA is TGTGCCAGCAGCCCGCCGACCCCCTCTGAAGCTTTCTTT.

The rearrangement links TRBV4-1 to TRBJ1-5, with 8 nucleotides matching TRBD1. With 0 bases clipped from V and 0 bases from J, the junction kept 4 bases outside the gene matches. The CDR3 covers 17 residues. The germline gives CDR1 MGHRA, CDR2 YSYEKL. The CDR3 nucleotides are TGCGCCAGCAGCCAAGAGGGGACAGGCTATAGCAATCAGCCCCAGCATTTT. As protein: CASSQEGTGYSNQPQHF.

V gene TRBV7-9 combines with J gene TRBJ1-2; D uncertain. CDR1 and CDR2 from the germline V gene are SEHNR and FQNEAQ (reference sequence). V lost 3 bases and J lost 7, with 12 bases in between. This CDR3 is built from 13 residues. The CDR3 DNA follows: TGTGCCAGCAGCTTTAGTGGAATGGGTGGCTACACCTTC. Residues: CASSFSGMGGYTF. Drawing the rest from reference TRBV7-9 and TRBJ1-2, the complete variable domain is DTGVSQNPRHKITKRGQNVTFRCDPISEHNRLYWYRQTLGQGPEFLTYFQNEAQLEKSRLLSDRFSAERPKGSFSTLEIQRTEQGDSAMYLCASSFSGMGGYTFGSGTRLTVV.

J is TRBJ2-3 and V is TRBV29-1; D is undetermined. Germline CDR1 is SQVTM and CDR2 is ANQGSEA. The V end was cut by 7 bases, the J end by 6 bases, with 11 bases between. The CDR3 covers 11 residues. The CDR3 spells CSAGPGDTQYF. In DNA form, the CDR3 reads TGCAGCGCCGGCCCGGGCGATACGCAGTATTTT.

The rearrangement uses TRBV11-3 and TRBJ2-2, with 12 positions matching TRBD2. V shed 5 bases, J shed 6 bases, and the junction held 7 bases outside the gene matches. CDR1 and CDR2 (germline): SGHNT, YENEEA. This CDR3 region has 16 residues. The CDR3 loop reads CASSRELAGGPGELFF. Written as DNA, the CDR3 is TGTGCCAGCAGCCGCGAACTAGCGGGAGGCCCCGGGGAGCTGTTTTTT.

The chain carries TRBV7-9 and TRBJ1-2; D remains unclear. V was trimmed by 4 bases and J by 3 bases, leaving 15 bases between them. Germline CDR1 reads SEHNR; CDR2 reads FQNEAQ (reference sequence). CDR3 size: 15 residues. The CDR3 DNA follows: TGTGCCAGCAGCTCCCTTAGGGAGGAGCACTATGGCTACACCTTC. Translation: CASSSLREEHYGYTF. Full variable domain (outside the CDR3, taken from reference TRBV7-9 and TRBJ1-2): DTGVSQNPRHKITKRGQNVTFRCDPISEHNRLYWYRQTLGQGPEFLTYFQNEAQLEKSRLLSDRFSAERPKGSFSTLEIQRTEQGDSAMYLCASSSLREEHYGYTFGSGTRLTVV.

J is TRBJ1-2 and V is TRBV27; TRBD1 might be the D (5 bases). Trimming pared 0 bases from V and 1 base from J, leaving 15 bases between. Germline V gives CDR1 MNHEY, CDR2 SMNVEV (reference sequence). This CDR3 is 17 amino acids long. The CDR3 region is CASSLSGQGRGNYGYTF. The CDR3 DNA reads TGTGCCAGCAGTTTATCCGGCCAGGGTCGGGGTAACTATGGCTACACCTTC.

The V and J genes are TRBV4-2 and TRBJ1-4, with D possibly matching TRBD1 (5 bases). V was cut by 4 bases and J by 3 bases, with 9 bases left in between. In germline, CDR1 is LGHNA, CDR2 YNFKEQ. CDR3 size: 14 residues. In DNA form, the CDR3 reads TGTGCCAGCAGCCGGGACTCGCCTAATGAAAAACTGTTTTTT. Its translation is CASSRDSPNEKLFF.

The genes are TRBV5-1 and TRBJ1-2, with 8 bases aligning to TRBD1. Germline V gene sequence: CDR1 SGHRS, CDR2 YFSETQ. With V trimmed by 6 bases and J by 4 bases, 20 bases remained unmatched. CDR3 length: 18 amino acids. The CDR3 region has the DNA TGCGCCAGCATTGATGGGGCCGGGGACAGGCGATCTTTCTATGGCTACACCTTC. It specifies CASIDGAGDRRSFYGYTF.

This clone appeared a few times. The genes are TRBV18 and TRBJ2-7, with TRBD2 identical over 9 bases. CDR1 and CDR2 (germline): KGHSH, LQKENI. V lost 4 bases and J lost 1; bases outside the gene matches: 2. CDR3 size: 14 residues. The CDR3 sequence: CASSLSGGSYEQYF. CDR3 nucleotides: TGTGCCAGCTCACTTAGCGGGGGTTCCTACGAGCAGTACTTC.

The V and J genes are TRBV5-1 and TRBJ2-5, with D perhaps TRBD2 (6 bases). The CDR3 totals 16 residues. V was shortened by 4 bases and J by 2 bases, with 18 bases between the two germline ends. From germline, CDR1 is SGHRS and CDR2 YFSETQ. In DNA form, the CDR3 reads TGCGCCAGCAGCACGGCGGGGCGCTCGGGGCAAGAGACCCAGTACTTC. Protein product: CASSTAGRSGQETQYF.

The rearrangement links TRBV2 to TRBJ2-1; TRBD2 matches 14 bases. Germline CDR1 and CDR2: SNHLY and FYNNEI. This CDR3 spans 15 amino acids. The J segment lost 8 bases and the V segment lost 6 bases, leaving 6 bases of the junction unmatched. In nucleotides, the CDR3 is TGTGCCAGCAGCCTGGGACTAGCGGGAGTATATGAGCAGTTCTTC. Translating it yields CASSLGLAGVYEQFF.

The chain combines TRBV11-1 with TRBJ1-1; 7 nucleotides line up with TRBD1. V shed 2 bases, J shed 3 bases, and the junction held 6 bases outside the gene matches. The CDR3 loop spans 15 amino acids. From germline, CDR1 is SGHAT and CDR2 FQDESV (reference sequence). The DNA for the CDR3 is TGTGCCAGCAGCTTATCCGCAGGGGGGGACACTGAAGCTTTCTTT. Its translation: CASSLSAGGDTEAFF.